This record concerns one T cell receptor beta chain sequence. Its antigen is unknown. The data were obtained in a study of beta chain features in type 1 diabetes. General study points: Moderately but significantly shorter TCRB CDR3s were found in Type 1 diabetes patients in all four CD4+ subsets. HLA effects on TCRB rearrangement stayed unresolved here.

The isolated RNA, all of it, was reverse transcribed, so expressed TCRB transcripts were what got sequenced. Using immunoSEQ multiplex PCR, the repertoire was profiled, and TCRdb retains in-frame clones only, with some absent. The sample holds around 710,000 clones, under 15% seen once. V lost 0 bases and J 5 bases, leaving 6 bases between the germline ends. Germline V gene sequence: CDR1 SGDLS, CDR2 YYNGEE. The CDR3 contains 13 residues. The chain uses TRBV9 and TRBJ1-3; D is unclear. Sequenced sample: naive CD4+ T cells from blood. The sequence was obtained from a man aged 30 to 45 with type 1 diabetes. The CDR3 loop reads CASSVDNRNTIYF. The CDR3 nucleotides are TGTGCCAGCAGCGTAGATAACAGAAACACCATATATTTT.